The entry below gives a single TCR beta chain sequence along with its context. These data come from a study of T cell changes during pregnancy in multiple sclerosis. The CDR3 is 16 residues long. Trimming took 0 bases from V and 2 from J; bases not matched to a gene: 7. CDR1 and CDR2 (germline): LNHNV, YYDKDF (reference sequence). The assay was immunoSEQ multiplex PCR, and TCRdb's table has in-frame clones only and misses some. The sample shows tens of thousands of clones, 85% to 95% of them seen only once. The chain uses TRBV15 and TRBJ2-7; 7 bases line up with TRBD2. This specimen consisted of CD4+ T cells from peripheral blood mononuclear cells, obtained in the third trimester of pregnancy. This TCR was sampled from a female donor with multiple sclerosis, enrolled in a pregnancy study. The CDR3, as DNA: TGTGCCACCAGCAGAGACGGGAGGCAGGTGCCCTACGAGCAGTACTTC. Its translation is CATSRDGRQVPYEQYF.